Below, 5 T cell receptor beta chains from the same sample are listed, as sequenced in a study of cytomegalovirus exposure and HLA in healthy donors. Use of 60 Vbeta and 13 Jbeta primers characterized the PCR. Some clones are missing from TCRdb's copy, which holds only in-frame ones; the method was immunoSEQ multiplex PCR. The sample yields roughly 150,000 clones, 73% seen once. The sequencing sample was made of PBMCs. The origin of the receptors is a woman between 18 and 29 years old in good health and CMV-seropositive.

This rearrangement joins TRBV19 to TRBJ1-1; no firm D call. CDR1 LNHDA and CDR2 SQIVND come from the germline V gene (reference sequence). The V end lost 10 bases, the J end lost 5 bases, and 11 bases lay between the germline ends. The length of the CDR3 is 11 residues. This chain's CDR3 is CATSWRTEAFF. As DNA, the CDR3 is TGTGCCACTTCCTGGAGGACTGAAGCTTTCTTT.

The CDR3 region has the DNA TGTGCCAGCAGGCCCAGTTCGCCAGATACGCAGTATTTT. Protein sequence: CASRPSSPDTQYF. The chain has TRBV2 and TRBJ2-3; D gene ambiguous. Germline CDR1 and CDR2: SNHLY and FYNNEI. V shed 6 bases and J shed 4 bases, with 11 bases lying between them. The CDR3 has 13 residues.

In regard to this clone: The junction shows a germline mismatch at one end, possibly a read error. Other nucleotide sequences in the sample specify the same CDR3. V usage is TRBV7-2 and J usage is TRBJ2-2; D perhaps matches TRBD2 (5 bases). This CDR3 spans 12 amino acids. Germline values: CDR1 SGHTA, CDR2 FQGNSA. The DNA for the CDR3 is TGTGCCAGCAGCCCTAGCACCGGTGAGCTGTTTTTT. Amino acids: CASSPSTGELFF.

V and J are TRBV2 and TRBJ2-1; TRBD2 matches at 12 bases. Per the germline V gene, CDR1 is SNHLY and CDR2 is FYNNEI. V shed 2 bases, J shed 6 bases, and the junction held 5 bases outside the gene matches. The CDR3 consists of 16 residues. CDR3 sequence: CASSEIPSGGGNEQFF. The CDR3, as DNA: TGTGCCAGCAGTGAAATCCCTAGCGGGGGGGGCAATGAGCAGTTCTTC.

This rearrangement joins TRBV29-1 to TRBJ2-7, with 7 positions matching TRBD1. The CDR3 runs to 16 residues. V was pared by 1 base and J by 0 bases, with 9 bases of the junction left unmatched. The V gene's germline CDR1 is SQVTM and CDR2 ANQGSEA. The CDR3 DNA follows: TGCAGCGTTGAAGTTTATGGACAGGAGAGCTCCTACGAGCAGTACTTC. This gives the protein CSVEVYGQESSYEQYF.